This is a list of T cell receptor beta chains from one sample in a study of CD8+ T cells in alopecia areata. Assay used: immunoSEQ multiplex PCR; TCRdb lists only in-frame clones, some missing. The profile shows approximately 100,000 clones, about 61% of them singletons. The source material was CD8+ T cells sorted from blood, sampled at approximately week 56, from a patient treated with tofacitinib. The receptors here all came from a human donor with alopecia areata. Both conserved end residues are part of each CDR3. The D gene is left open where the match is weak. Part of the rows lack a size; the others show once, few, many or a class for expanded clones.

.	.	TRBV5-1	TRBJ2-5	CASSQTGLETQYF	TGCGCCAGCAGCCAAACAGGGCTGGAGACCCAGTACTTC
.	TRBD1	TRBV5-6	TRBJ2-1	CASSLPSRTGVHEQFF	TGTGCCAGCAGCCTCCCTAGTAGGACAGGGGTCCATGAGCAGTTCTTC
few	.	TRBV5-1	TRBJ2-1	CASSFLEQFF	TGCGCCAGCAGCTTTCTTGAGCAGTTCTTC
.	TRBD1	TRBV27	TRBJ1-5	CASSPTGDGNQPQHF	TGTGCCAGCAGTCCCACAGGGGACGGCAATCAGCCCCAGCATTTT
.	.	TRBV6-5	TRBJ2-1	CASSSEQFF	TGTGCCAGCAGTTCCGAGCAGTTCTTC
.	.	TRBV30	TRBJ2-7	CAWRDLGGAYEQYF	TGTGCCTGGAGAGACCTAGGGGGGGCCTACGAGCAGTACTTC
.	.	TRBV5-6	TRBJ2-5	CASSLGQEETQYF	TGTGCCAGCAGCTTGGGACAGGAAGAGACCCAGTACTTC
.	.	TRBV4-1	TRBJ2-7	CASSQFLAEREYYEQYF	TGCGCCAGCAGCCAATTTTTAGCGGAAAGGGAATACTACGAGCAGTACTTC
.	.	TRBV28	TRBJ2-1	CASSTPGDEQFF	TGTGCCAGCAGTACCCCAGGGGATGAGCAGTTCTTC
.	.	TRBV27	TRBJ1-1	CASSLSGTSHTEAFF	TGTGCCAGCAGTTTATCGGGAACGTCTCACACTGAAGCTTTCTTT
.	.	TRBV7-2	TRBJ2-3	CASSSWGQGPQTDTQYF	TGTGCCAGCAGCTCCTGGGGCCAGGGTCCCCAAACAGATACGCAGTATTTT
.	TRBD2	TRBV4-2	TRBJ2-2	CASSLAGFPYLWGTGELFF	TGTGCCAGCAGCCTAGCGGGGTTTCCCTATCTGTGGGGCACCGGGGAGCTGTTTTTT
.	TRBD1	TRBV6-1	TRBJ2-7	CASSLWDRGTYEQYF	TGTGCCAGCTCTTTGTGGGACAGGGGTACCTACGAGCAGTACTTC
.	TRBD1	TRBV13	TRBJ1-2	CASSTTGEHYGYTF	TGTGCCAGCAGTACTACAGGGGAGCACTATGGCTACACCTTC
.	TRBD2	TRBV4-1	TRBJ2-1	CASSQAYRRGVTNEQFF	TGCGCCAGCAGCCAAGCATATCGGCGGGGGGTGACCAATGAGCAGTTCTTC
.	.	TRBV30	TRBJ1-1	CAWSVRRWAFF	TGTGCCTGGAGTGTACGGCGGTGGGCTTTCTTT
.	TRBD1	TRBV29-1	TRBJ1-2	CSVRTGGADGYTF	TGCAGCGTACGGACAGGGGGGGCGGATGGCTACACCTTC
once	TRBD1	TRBV9	TRBJ2-5	CASSLRDRGQETQYF	TGTGCCAGCAGCCTGAGGGACAGGGGGCAAGAGACCCAGTACTTC
.	.	TRBV29-1	TRBJ1-2	CSVGTDYGYTF	TGCAGCGTTGGGACTGACTATGGCTACACCTTC
.	.	TRBV28	TRBJ2-2	CASRVGTGELFF	TGTGCCAGCAGGGTCGGCACCGGGGAGCTGTTTTTT
.	.	TRBV10-3	TRBJ2-7	CAISDPSEQYF	TGTGCCATCAGTGACCCTAGCGAGCAGTACTTC
.	TRBD1	TRBV19	TRBJ2-7	CASSLGTGWYEQYF	TGTGCCAGTAGCCTCGGGACAGGCTGGTACGAGCAGTACTTC
.	.	TRBV19	TRBJ2-5	CASSNGTQETQYF	TGTGCCAGTAGTAACGGGACCCAAGAGACCCAGTACTTC
few	TRBD1	TRBV19	TRBJ1-6	CASSVGQYNSPLHF	TGTGCCAGTAGTGTGGGACAGTATAATTCACCCCTCCACTTT
.	.	TRBV29-1	TRBJ1-4	CSVEESATNEKLFF	TGCAGCGTAGAGGAGAGTGCAACTAATGAAAAACTGTTTTTT
few	TRBD1	TRBV25-1	TRBJ1-1	CASSAWTGDTEAFF	TGTGCCAGCAGTGCATGGACAGGGGACACTGAAGCTTTCTTT